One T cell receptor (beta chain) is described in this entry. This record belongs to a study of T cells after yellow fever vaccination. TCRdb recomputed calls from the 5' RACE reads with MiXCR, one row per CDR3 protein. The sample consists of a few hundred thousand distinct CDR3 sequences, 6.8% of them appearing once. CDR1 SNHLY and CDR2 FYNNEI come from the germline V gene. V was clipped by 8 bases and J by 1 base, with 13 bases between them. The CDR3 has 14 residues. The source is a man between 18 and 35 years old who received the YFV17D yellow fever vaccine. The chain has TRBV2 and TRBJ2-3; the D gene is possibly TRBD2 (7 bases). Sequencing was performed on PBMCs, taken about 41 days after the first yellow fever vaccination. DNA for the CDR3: TGTGCCAGCGGGGGGGCCTCACGCACAGATACGCAGTATTTT. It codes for CASGGASRTDTQYF.